The rows below give T cell receptor beta chains drawn from one sample of a study of beta chain features in type 1 diabetes. The repertoire was sequenced with immunoSEQ multiplex PCR; TCRdb's copy has only in-frame clones and lacks some. The table lists about 340,000 clones, approximately 8% of them singletons. Input material: central memory CD4+ T cells from blood. These receptors were obtained from a woman between 18 and 29 years old in good health. The CDR3 runs from the conserved cysteine through the conserved F or W. A D gene is named only where the DNA matches it firmly. Part of the rows lack a size; the others show once, few, many or a class for expanded clones.

TRBJ2-4 - - TRBV6-5 TGTGCCAGCAGTTATGGGGTGGCCAAAAACATTCAGTACTTC CASSYGVAKNIQYF
TRBJ2-7 TRBD1 - TRBV19 TGTGCCAGTAGCCCGGGACAGGGAGCCTACGAGCAGTACTTC CASSPGQGAYEQYF
TRBJ2-1 - few TRBV5-1 TGCGCCAGCAGCTTAACTAGCAATGAGCAGTTCTTC CASSLTSNEQFF
TRBJ2-7 - - TRBV18 TGTGCCAGCTCACCTCAGGACTCTTACTACGAGCAGTACTTC CASSPQDSYYEQYF
TRBJ2-7 TRBD2 few TRBV11-2 TGTGCCCGTAGCGGGAACCCCAGCGAGCAGTACTTC CARSGNPSEQYF
TRBJ2-1 TRBD2 few TRBV7-9 TGTGCCAGCAGCTTAGGGTCAGCGGGAGCCGCCTACAATGAGCAGTTCTTC CASSLGSAGAAYNEQFF
TRBJ2-1 TRBD2 - TRBV5-1 TGCGCCAGCAGCTTATTAGAACTAGCGGGAGGGCAGGATGAGCAGTTCTTC CASSLLELAGGQDEQFF
TRBJ1-1 - many TRBV6-6 TGTGCCAGCAGTTCCGCGGGGACTGAAGCTTTCTTT CASSSAGTEAFF
TRBJ1-2 - - TRBV5-6 TGTGCCAGCAACCGAATGAGGGCGCGGGGCTACACCTTC CASNRMRARGYTF
TRBJ2-2 - - TRBV9 TGTGCCAGCAGCAGTGGCCCTAGGGGCACCGGGGAGCTGTTTTTT CASSSGPRGTGELFF
TRBJ2-1 TRBD1 - TRBV7-2 TGTGCCAGCACCCCGGACAGGGGCTCCTACAATGAGCAGTTCTTC CASTPDRGSYNEQFF
TRBJ1-1 - few TRBV18 TGTGCCAGCTCGGCGGGGAACACTGAAGCTTTCTTT CASSAGNTEAFF